The 8 T cell receptor beta chains presented below share a single source sample, sequenced in a study of blood T cell repertoires in COVID-19. TCRdb keeps only in-frame clones here, not all; method: immunoSEQ multiplex PCR. This sample has 100,000 or so clones, with 85% found just once. The sample consisted of peripheral blood. The source of these receptors is a man aged 50 to 60 with acute or convalescent COVID-19.

This clone was observed a handful of times. The chain links TRBV6-5 to TRBJ2-2; weak D call: TRBD1 (5 bases). The CDR3 totals 15 residues. Trimming pared 2 bases from V and 7 bases from J, leaving 14 bases between. CDR1 and CDR2 (germline): MNHEY, SVGAGI. CDR3 sequence reads: CASSYLAGSSGELFF. Here the CDR3 DNA reads TGTGCCAGCAGTTACCTGGCAGGGTCGAGCGGGGAGCTGTTTTTT.

CDR3 DNA sequence: TGTGCCAGCAGTTTTAATTTACAGGGACAGCAGTACTTC. It is translated as CASSFNLQGQQYF. The chain has TRBV6-5 and TRBJ2-7; D is possibly TRBD1 (6 bases). The V end lost 4 bases, the J end lost 8 bases, and 15 bases lay between the germline ends. Germline V CDR1 and CDR2: MNHEY, SVGAGI. CDR3 length: 13 amino acids.

This clone was counted a few times. The chain employs TRBV24-1 and TRBJ1-5; the match to TRBD1 covers 7 bases. Trimming at V came to 2 bases and at J to 4 bases, leaving 7 bases not matched to a gene. The CDR3 contains 16 residues. The germline V gene has CDR1 KGHDR and CDR2 SFDVKD. The CDR3 nucleotides are TGTGCCACCAGTGATTCTCTCGACAGGGAGAATCAGCCCCAGCATTTT. This encodes CATSDSLDRENQPQHF.

V gene TRBV25-1 combines with J gene TRBJ2-5, with 10 bases aligning to TRBD2. Germline V gene sequence: CDR1 MGHDK, CDR2 SYGVNS. Unmatched junction bases numbered 9, after V lost 3 bases and J lost 5 bases. CDR3 length equals 16 residues. CDR3 protein: CASSDVERGGWETQYF. DNA of the CDR3: TGTGCCAGCAGTGACGTCGAGCGGGGGGGCTGGGAGACCCAGTACTTC.

The chain employs TRBV28 and TRBJ1-2; 10 bases fit TRBD1. This CDR3 is 15 amino acids long. After removal of 4 bases from V and 5 bases from J, the junction contained 7 bases not matched to a gene. Germline assignment: CDR1 MDHEN and CDR2 SYDVKM. CDR3 protein: CASSSSGTGVYGYTF. The CDR3 region has the DNA TGTGCCAGCAGTTCTTCCGGGACAGGGGTGTATGGCTACACCTTC.

V is TRBV6-5 and J is TRBJ2-5, with TRBD2 matching over 9 bases. After removal of 8 bases from V and 6 bases from J, the junction contained 10 bases not matched to a gene. The CDR3 consists of 14 residues. CDR1 and CDR2 from the germline V gene are MNHEY and SVGAGI. CDR3 bases: TGTGCCAGCGAGACCGCGGGGGGGCGCAAGACCCAGTACTTC. As protein: CASETAGGRKTQYF.

This clone has a count of ten or more. The rearrangement joins TRBV7-9 to TRBJ1-6, with 8 bases matching TRBD1. The CDR3 extends over 15 amino acids. The ends lost 2 bases at V and 6 bases at J; junction bases unmatched: 3. Germline loops: CDR1 SEHNR, CDR2 FQNEAQ (reference sequence). The CDR3 loop is CASSLRTGSNSPLHF. The CDR3 coding sequence is TGTGCCAGCAGCTTAAGGACAGGGTCTAATTCACCCCTCCACTTT.

Here the CDR3 reads CASSRGADTEAFF. The CDR3 DNA sequence: TGTGCCAGCAGCCGAGGCGCGGACACTGAAGCTTTCTTT. The chain employs TRBV5-5 and TRBJ1-1; no firm D call. Per the germline V gene, CDR1 is SGHKS and CDR2 is YYEKEE (reference sequence). The CDR3 consists of 13 residues. V was trimmed by 4 bases and J by 3 bases, leaving 10 bases between them.